A selection of T cell receptor beta chains follows, all from one sample in a study of blood T cell repertoires in COVID-19. Some clones are missing from TCRdb's copy, which holds only in-frame ones; the method was immunoSEQ multiplex PCR. The repertoire includes 90,000 to 100,000 clones, roughly 84% of them detected once, and roughly 6.2% sits in the top ten. Specimen: peripheral blood. These receptors came from a man in his sixties with acute or convalescent COVID-19. Each CDR3 is given with its conserved first and last residue. A D gene is named only where the DNA matches it firmly. The size field is filled for only some rows; it gives once, few, many or a size class.

>TRBJ1-2|TRBV4-1|NA|TRBD1
CASSPRQGSNYGYTF
TGCGCCAGCAGCCCTCGACAGGGTTCTAACTATGGCTACACCTTC
>TRBJ1-2|TRBV2|NA|TRBD1
CASSLPGQGSRYTF
TGTGCCAGTTCCCTCCCGGGACAGGGATCCCGCTACACCTTC
>TRBJ2-7|TRBV6-2/TRBV6-3|few|TRBD1
CASSYSGTGGSEQYF
TGTGCCAGCAGTTACTCGGGGACAGGAGGGTCCGAGCAGTACTTC
>TRBJ2-1|TRBV27|NA|NA
CAIASGKLSYNEQFF
TGTGCCATCGCTTCCGGGAAACTCTCCTACAATGAGCAGTTCTTC
>TRBJ1-4|TRBV19|NA|NA
CASSVAQPNEKLFF
TGTGCCAGTAGTGTCGCACAGCCTAATGAAAAACTGTTTTTT
>TRBJ2-5|TRBV11-2|NA|TRBD1
CASSPIKRQGSRTQYF
TGTGCCAGCAGCCCGATAAAGCGACAGGGGTCCCGGACCCAGTACTTC
>TRBJ1-1|TRBV12-5|few|NA
CASGSKGGAEAFF
TGTGCTAGTGGTTCCAAGGGGGGGGCTGAAGCTTTCTTT
>TRBJ1-2|TRBV5-1|NA|NA
CASSLGGANYGYTF
TGCGCCAGCAGCTTGGGTGGAGCTAACTATGGCTACACCTTC
>TRBJ2-1|TRBV11-2|once|NA
CASSLGGGLRHEQFF
TGTGCCAGCAGCTTAGGGGGCGGCCTTCGTCATGAGCAGTTCTTC
>TRBJ2-1|TRBV27|NA|TRBD2
CASRGIAGGSHNEQFF
TGTGCCAGCAGGGGAATAGCGGGGGGTTCCCACAATGAGCAGTTCTTC